This T cell receptor beta chain derives from a study of blood T cells in healthy people across ages. Caucasian individuals from Russia who were healthy and aged about 6 to 95 acted as donors. The authors extracted at least 5 micrograms of total RNA per sample. The V gene lost 5 bases and the J gene lost 2 bases, with 19 bases spanning the gap. This CDR3 comprises 17 residues. Germline V gene sequence: CDR1 MDHEN, CDR2 SYDVKM. This clonotype came up a few times. A second PCR, run for about 7 to 12 cycles, used a sample-barcoded 5' primer plus a J-beta primer mix. A 12-random-nucleotide template-switch adaptor tagged each cDNA molecule. The yield of each sample was at least 2.5 million CDR3-containing paired-end reads. One entry per CDR3 protein, called by TCRdb with MiXCR from the 5' RACE reads. The table shows 1.5 million to 2 million distinct CDR3 sequences, with around half occurring only once.

Sequencing was carried out using blood. The chain recombines TRBV28 with TRBJ2-4, with D possibly TRBD1 on 6 matching bases. The source of this sequence is a woman between 40 and 50 years old in good health. This CDR3 is CASSTYREALSKNIQYF. CDR3 DNA: TGTGCCAGCAGTACGTACAGGGAAGCCCTCTCCAAAAACATTCAGTACTTC.